The next 17 T cell receptor beta chains were all read from a single sample in a study of blood T cell repertoires in COVID-19. Only in-frame clones appear in the TCRdb table, and some are missing; sequencing was by immunoSEQ multiplex PCR. The data hold roughly 250,000 clones, with about four fifths observed a single time. The sample taken for sequencing was peripheral blood. Every receptor here comes from a man aged 35-49 years with active or convalescent COVID-19.

This chain joins TRBV7-2 and TRBJ2-3, with TRBD2 identical over 14 bases. CDR3 length: 16 amino acids. The germline V gene encodes CDR1 SGHTA and CDR2 FQGNSA. The V and J ends lost 5 bases and 5 bases, in that order; junction bases with no gene match: 6. The CDR3 nucleotides are TGTGCCAGCAGCACCGGGACTAGCGGGGGTAGAGATACGCAGTATTTT. This translates into CASSTGTSGGRDTQYF. The full variable domain, with the rest looked up from reference TRBV7-2 and TRBJ2-3, is GAGVSQSPSNKVTEKGKDVELRCDPISGHTALYWYRQSLGQGLEFLIYFQGNSAPDKSGLPSDRFSAERTGGSVSTLTIQRTQQEDSAVYLCASSTGTSGGRDTQYFGPGTRLTVL.

This sequence joins TRBV14 and TRBJ2-1; D unclear. V lost 4 bases to trimming and J lost 9 bases, with 13 bases between them. Looked up from germline, CDR1 is SGHDN and CDR2 is FVKESK. This CDR3 spans 13 amino acids. The CDR3 DNA sequence: TGTGCCAGCAGCCCTAACCCCCTAGGTGAGCAGTTCTTC. It is translated as CASSPNPLGEQFF. Drawing the rest from reference TRBV14 and TRBJ2-1, the complete variable domain is EAGVTQFPSHSVIEKGQTVTLRCDPISGHDNLYWYRRVMGKEIKFLLHFVKESKQDESGMPNNRFLAERTGGTYSTLKVQPAELEDSGVYFCASSPNPLGEQFFGPGTRLTVL.

The V call is TRBV12-3 or TRBV12-4, the J call TRBJ1-2; the D is unclear. The CDR3 contains 10 residues. V lost 5 bases and J lost 14, with 12 bases in between. The CDR3 protein is CASSLRTLTF. In nucleotides, the CDR3 is TGTGCCAGCAGTCTGCGGACTCTTACCTTC.

In its sample, this clone was seen once. V usage is TRBV3-1 (or the pseudogene TRBV3-2) and J usage is TRBJ1-1; a weak D match, TRBD1 (5 bases). The germline V and J ends were trimmed by 3 bases and 9 bases, with 11 bases remaining between them. The CDR3 totals 12 residues. CDR1 and CDR2 from the germline V gene are LGHDT and YNNKEL (reference sequence). CDR3 bases: TGTGCCAGCAGCCAGGCCACAGGAAAAGCTTTCTTT. Translated, it gives CASSQATGKAFF.

The chain links TRBV21-1 to TRBJ1-1. TRBV21-1 is a listed pseudogene. This CDR3 has 17 residues. The CDR3 loop reads CASSSFRDSRGDTEAFF. The CDR3 coding sequence is TGTGCCAGCAGCAGCTTTAGGGATTCCCGGGGGGACACTGAAGCTTTCTTT.

Worth noting for this clone: Other nucleotide sequences in the sample specify the same CDR3. The chain is built from TRBV30 and TRBJ1-1; TRBD1 matches at 10 bases. Germline loops: CDR1 GTSNPN, CDR2 SVGIG (reference sequence). This CDR3 has 14 residues. V lost 2 bases, J lost 4 bases, and 4 bases stayed unmatched. In nucleotides, the CDR3 is TGTGCCTGGAGTTTGGGACAGGGGAGCACTGAAGCTTTCTTT. Its translation is CAWSLGQGSTEAFF. Combining the CDR3 with reference TRBV30 and TRBJ1-1 gives the whole variable domain SQTIHQWPATLVQPVGSPLSLECTVEGTSNPNLYWYRQAAGRGLQLLFYSVGIGQISSEVPQNLSASRPQDRQFILSSKKLLLSDSGFYLCAWSLGQGSTEAFFGQGTRLTVV.

This clone was counted only a few times. The sample holds other DNA sequences that translate to the same CDR3. CDR3 sequence: CASSLQGNSPLHF. The CDR3 coding sequence is TGTGCCAGCAGTCTACAGGGTAATTCACCCCTCCACTTT. V and J are TRBV12-3 or TRBV12-4 and TRBJ1-6, with D perhaps TRBD1 (6 bases). The germline V and J ends were trimmed by 5 bases and 6 bases, with 8 bases remaining between them. The CDR3 is 13 amino acids.

A few counts support this clone. The rearrangement uses TRBV19 and TRBJ2-3, with D perhaps matching TRBD1 (7 bases). Looked up from germline, CDR1 is LNHDA and CDR2 is SQIVND (reference sequence). Trimming took off 6 bases at V and 4 bases at J, with 29 bases between the two ends. The CDR3 consists of 19 residues. CDR3 DNA: TGTGCCAGTAGCATTAACAGGGGCGGAGGACTAAGCCTCGCAGATACGCAGTATTTT. It is translated as CASSINRGGGLSLADTQYF.

The rearrangement links TRBV19 to TRBJ1-2; weak D call: TRBD1 (5 bases). Germline CDR1 is LNHDA and CDR2 is SQIVND (reference sequence). V was pared by 5 bases and J by 3 bases, with 13 bases between. The CDR3 is 14 amino acids. This CDR3 reads CASSETAIYYGYTF. The CDR3 coding sequence is TGTGCCAGTAGTGAGACAGCTATCTACTATGGCTACACCTTC.

In nucleotides, the CDR3 is TGTGCCAGCAGCTTGGTGAGCGGGGGTCGGGCAGATACGCAGTATTTT. Protein: CASSLVSGGRADTQYF. The chain recombines TRBV5-6 with TRBJ2-3; 8 positions match TRBD2. Germline CDR1 is SGHDT and CDR2 is YYEEEE. CDR3 length: 16 amino acids. V was pared by 0 bases and J by 4 bases, with 7 bases of the junction left unmatched.

This chain joins TRBV5-8 and TRBJ1-1, with 8 bases identical to TRBD1. The CDR3 runs 14 residues. The V and J ends lost 6 bases and 2 bases, in that order; junction bases with no gene match: 6. From germline, CDR1 is SGHTS and CDR2 YDEGEE. The CDR3 region has the DNA TGTGCCAGCACCCAGACAGGGGTAAACACTGAAGCTTTCTTT. Its translation: CASTQTGVNTEAFF.

The chain is built from TRBV6-5 and TRBJ1-1; maybe TRBD1 (5 bases). V was clipped by 7 bases and J by 1 base, with 10 bases between them. This CDR3 region has 13 residues. Germline V gives CDR1 MNHEY, CDR2 SVGAGI. The CDR3 spells CASNLGGNTEAFF. The CDR3 bases are TGTGCCAGCAACCTCGGGGGGAACACTGAAGCTTTCTTT.

As for this clone: Other DNA sequences in the same sample also yield this CDR3. CDR3 nucleotide sequence: TGTGCCTGGAGTGTAGGGAGCTCTGGAAACACCATATATTTT. Its protein is CAWSVGSSGNTIYF. This chain connects TRBV30 to TRBJ1-3; D gene uncertain. CDR3 length: 14 amino acids. V was cut by 0 bases and J by 0 bases, with 6 bases left in between. CDR1 is GTSNPN and CDR2 is SVGIG in the germline V gene (reference sequence). The whole variable domain, filled in from reference TRBV30 and TRBJ1-3, reads SQTIHQWPATLVQPVGSPLSLECTVEGTSNPNLYWYRQAAGRGLQLLFYSVGIGQISSEVPQNLSASRPQDRQFILSSKKLLLSDSGFYLCAWSVGSSGNTIYFGEGSWLTVV.

This clone showed up just a few times. The chain is built from TRBV20-1 and TRBJ2-5; 7 bases line up with TRBD2. The CDR3 sequence is 16 residues long. The V gene end was trimmed by 3 bases and the J gene end by 1 base; junction bases not matched to a gene: 11. Germline V lookup: CDR1 DFQATT, CDR2 SNEGSKA (reference sequence). The CDR3 spells CSASPPHGGGQETQYF. In DNA form, the CDR3 reads TGCAGTGCTAGTCCCCCGCATGGGGGGGGCCAAGAGACCCAGTACTTC.

Only one count was recorded for this clone. The CDR3 sequence: CASSYDRQPNYGYTF. CDR3 DNA: TGTGCCAGCAGTTACGACAGGCAACCTAACTATGGCTACACCTTC. The gene calls are TRBV6-2 or TRBV6-3 and TRBJ1-2; D is possibly TRBD1 (6 bases). CDR1 MNHEY and CDR2 SVGEGT come from the germline V gene. This CDR3 region has 15 residues. The V end was cut by 2 bases, the J end by 0 bases, with 10 bases between.

The chain combines TRBV2 with TRBJ2-3, with 11 bases matching TRBD2. From germline, CDR1 is SNHLY and CDR2 FYNNEI. V lost 5 bases, J lost 0 bases, and 7 bases stayed unmatched. The CDR3 spans 17 residues. The CDR3 bases are TGTGCCAGCAGTCGTTGGACTAGCGGGTATAGCACAGATACGCAGTATTTT. Its translation: CASSRWTSGYSTDTQYF.

The rearrangement joins TRBV30 to TRBJ2-5, with TRBD1 identical over 7 bases. The CDR3 runs to 14 residues. The germline V gene encodes CDR1 GTSNPN and CDR2 SVGIG (reference sequence). After removal of 3 bases from V and 5 bases from J, the junction contained 9 bases not matched to a gene. For the CDR3, the DNA is TGTGCCTGGAGCCGATCAGGGGGTTGGGAGACCCAGTACTTC. This gives the protein CAWSRSGGWETQYF.